The 8 T cell receptor beta chains in this list originate from one sample, sequenced in a study of blood T cell repertoires in COVID-19. Some clones are missing from TCRdb's copy, which holds only in-frame ones; the method was immunoSEQ multiplex PCR. Among fewer than 400,000 clones listed, approximately 90% were seen once. The sample was PBMCs or T cells enriched from blood (not recorded which). These TCRs come from a woman aged 50 to 60 who had recovered from COVID-19.

V is TRBV5-1 and J is TRBJ2-7; the match to TRBD2 covers 10 bases. The CDR3 totals 14 residues. V lost 4 bases and J lost 2; bases outside the gene matches: 3. Germline CDR1 is SGHRS and CDR2 is YFSETQ. In nucleotides, the CDR3 is TGCGCCAGCAGCGTAGCGGGGGGTGCCTACGAGCAGTACTTC. Protein sequence: CASSVAGGAYEQYF.

V usage is TRBV10-2 and J usage is TRBJ2-3; 9 nucleotides agree with TRBD2. This CDR3 has 14 amino acids. The V and J ends lost 2 bases and 10 bases, in that order; junction bases with no gene match: 7. Germline V gene data show CDR1 as WSHSY and CDR2 as SAAADI. DNA of the CDR3: TGCGCCAGCAGTGAGGCGGTAGCGGGGGCCGCGCAGTATTTT. It yields the protein CASSEAVAGAAQYF.

Turning to this clone: Sequence at one end of the junction differs from germline and may be a read error. V usage is TRBV5-8 and J usage is TRBJ1-1; weak D call: TRBD1 (5 bases). This CDR3 region has 14 residues. CDR1 is SGHTS, CDR2 YDEGEE, per germline. In nucleotides, the CDR3 is TGTGCCAGCAGTTTGGGACTTTGGAACACTGAAGCTTTCTTT. It specifies CASSLGLWNTEAFF.

V is TRBV11-2 and J is TRBJ1-2; 12 positions match TRBD1. Germline trimming cut 4 bases from V and 8 bases from J; bases unmatched to any gene: 17. Germline V CDR1 and CDR2: SGHAT, FQNNGV. This CDR3 region has 18 residues. CDR3 nucleotide sequence: TGTGCCAGCAGCTCGGGACAGGGGGCCGAGCCCGACGATGGGGGCTACACCTTC. This encodes CASSSGQGAEPDDGGYTF.

The genes are TRBV6-5 and TRBJ2-3; D is perhaps TRBD1 (6 bases). V lost 0 bases, J lost 4 bases, and 14 bases lay in between. CDR1 is MNHEY, CDR2 SVGAGI, per germline. The CDR3 runs to 16 residues. This CDR3 is CASSYSDPGAADTQYF. CDR3 DNA: TGTGCCAGCAGTTACTCGGATCCAGGGGCGGCAGATACGCAGTATTTT.

This clone was recorded once. V gene TRBV30 combines with J gene TRBJ1-2, with D maybe TRBD1 (5 bases). Germline lookup yields CDR1 GTSNPN and CDR2 SVGIG (reference sequence). The CDR3 totals 16 residues. V was cut by 3 bases and J by 2 bases, with 19 bases left in between. Written as DNA, the CDR3 is TGTGCCTGGAGCCGGCGGGGCGCAAAACCGAACTATGGCTACACCTTC. Protein sequence: CAWSRRGAKPNYGYTF.

This clone was seen just once. V is TRBV11-2 and J is TRBJ1-4; D gene uncertain. V lost 5 bases to trimming and J lost 8 bases, with 12 bases between them. Germline V gene sequence: CDR1 SGHAT, CDR2 FQNNGV. The CDR3 sequence is 13 residues long. The chain's CDR3 is CASSPVRREKLFF. In DNA, the CDR3 is TGTGCCAGCAGCCCGGTACGGCGGGAAAAACTGTTTTTT.

The chain carries TRBV7-2 and TRBJ1-6; 12 nucleotides agree with TRBD1. This CDR3 region has 16 residues. J lost 9 bases, V lost 5 bases, and 8 bases had no gene match. CDR1 and CDR2 (germline): SGHTA, FQGNSA. Here the CDR3 DNA reads TGTGCCAGCAGCCCGGCGGGGACAGGGGGCTTTTCACCCCTCCACTTT. Protein product: CASSPAGTGGFSPLHF. The full variable domain, completed using reference TRBV7-2 and TRBJ1-6, is GAGVSQSPSNKVTEKGKDVELRCDPISGHTALYWYRQSLGQGLEFLIYFQGNSAPDKSGLPSDRFSAERTGGSVSTLTIQRTQQEDSAVYLCASSPAGTGGFSPLHFGNGTRLTVT.